What follows are 18 T cell receptor beta chains derived from one specimen sequenced in a study of T cell repertoires in cytomegalovirus infection. TCRdb called the reads again in MiXCR, with one record for every CDR3 protein. Here the sample spans 200,000 to 300,000 distinct CDR3 sequences, around an eighth being singletons. The sequencing sample was made of PBMCs. The origin of the receptors is a human donor in good health (CMV status not recorded). Some clones in this sample may be carry-over from other donors' samples.

V and J are TRBV6-1 and TRBJ2-2, with D perhaps matching TRBD2 (6 bases). The CDR3 loop spans 13 amino acids. V lost 9 bases, J lost 2 bases, and 10 bases lay in between. Germline V lookup: CDR1 MNHNS, CDR2 SASEGT. Written as DNA, the CDR3 is TGTGCCAGTCGTAGCGGTAACACCGGGGAGCTGTTTTTT. It codes for CASRSGNTGELFF.

This clonotype was counted many times. The genes are TRBV7-2 and TRBJ2-3, with 9 bases aligning to TRBD2. Germline V lookup: CDR1 SGHTA, CDR2 FQGNSA. With 5 bases clipped from V and 5 bases from J, the junction kept 5 bases outside the gene matches. This CDR3 spans 14 amino acids. The CDR3 reads CASSRLAVQDTQYF. DNA of the CDR3: TGTGCCAGCAGCCGACTAGCGGTTCAAGATACGCAGTATTTT.

This sequence joins TRBV11-2 and TRBJ2-5; TRBD2 aligns across 11 bases. Germline CDR1 and CDR2: SGHAT and FQNNGV. This CDR3 is built from 16 residues. The V gene end was trimmed by 4 bases and the J gene end by 3 bases; junction bases not matched to a gene: 7. In DNA, the CDR3 is TGTGCCAGCAGCTCCGACGGACTAGCGGGCGAAGAGACCCAGTACTTC. Translation: CASSSDGLAGEETQYF.

A note on this clonotype: The germline gene is not matched at one end of the junction; a read error may be the cause. J is TRBJ2-7 and V is TRBV7-2, with 9 bases that match TRBD2. The CDR3 runs 14 residues. Per the germline V gene, CDR1 is SGHTA and CDR2 is FQGNSA. CDR3 bases: TGTGCCAGCAGCCAATCTAGCGGGAAGTACGAGAAGTATTTC. Its protein product is CASSQSSGKYEKYF. Drawing the rest from reference TRBV7-2 and TRBJ2-7, the complete variable domain is GAGVSQSPSNKVTEKGKDVELRCDPISGHTALYWYRQSLGQGLEFLIYFQGNSAPDKSGLPSDRFSAERTGGSVSTLTIQRTQQEDSAVYLCASSQSSGKYEKYFGPGTRLTVT.

The chain joins TRBV19 to TRBJ2-5; 12 bases map to TRBD2. Per the germline V gene, CDR1 is LNHDA and CDR2 is SQIVND (reference sequence). J gave up 4 bases and V 9 bases, and 6 bases lay outside the gene matches. This CDR3 has 14 residues. CDR3 nucleotides: TGTGCCAGCGGACTAGCGGGGAGTGTAGAGACCCAGTACTTC. It codes for CASGLAGSVETQYF.

This clonotype was seen only a few times. V usage is TRBV6-2 or TRBV6-3 and J usage is TRBJ2-5, with D possibly being TRBD2 (6 bases). Germline V gene lookup returns CDR1 MNHEY and CDR2 SVGEGT. CDR3 length equals 16 residues. Deletions cut 2 bases from V and 3 bases from J, with 16 bases between. The CDR3 DNA is TGTGCCAGCAGTTACGGGACTCCTTTAGATGAAGAGACCCAGTACTTC. Translation gives CASSYGTPLDEETQYF.

This clonotype was found many times. The chain recombines TRBV6-1 with TRBJ1-1, with D perhaps TRBD1 (5 bases). From germline, CDR1 is MNHNS and CDR2 SASEGT. The V and J ends lost 6 bases and 5 bases respectively, with 16 bases between them. The CDR3 spans 14 residues. The CDR3 loop reads CASRVRESSTEAFF. The CDR3 coding sequence is TGTGCCAGCAGGGTCAGGGAATCGTCGACTGAAGCTTTCTTT.

This clonotype occurred many times. The V and J genes are TRBV7-2 and TRBJ2-1; 7 positions match TRBD1. V shed 7 bases, J shed 1 base, and the junction held 4 bases outside the gene matches. From germline, CDR1 is SGHTA and CDR2 FQGNSA. The CDR3 totals 14 residues. The CDR3 DNA follows: TGTGCCAGCACCAGGACAGGATCCTACAATGAGCAGTTCTTC. This translates into CASTRTGSYNEQFF.

This clonotype was counted only a few times. The CDR3 sequence is CASSGRSRGSTDTQYF. The DNA for the CDR3 is TGTGCCAGCAGTGGGAGATCGCGGGGCTCCACGGATACGCAGTATTTT. This rearrangement joins TRBV2 to TRBJ2-3, with a tentative D call TRBD2 (6 bases). CDR3 length: 16 residues. Trimming left V 4 bases short and J 6 bases short, with 20 bases between. Germline-derived CDR1 and CDR2 are SNHLY and FYNNEI.

CDR3 DNA sequence: TGTGCCAGTAGTATCTCGGTTGTGACTAGCGCGAACATTCAGTACTTC. It specifies CASSISVVTSANIQYF. This chain uses TRBV19 with TRBJ2-4; 8 bases agree with TRBD2. Germline trimming cut 3 bases from V and 7 bases from J; bases unmatched to any gene: 11. The germline gives CDR1 LNHDA, CDR2 SQIVND (reference sequence). This CDR3 has 16 residues. Full variable domain (missing parts from reference TRBV19 and TRBJ2-4): DGGITQSPKYLFRKEGQNVTLSCEQNLNHDAMYWYRQDPGQGLRLIYYSQIVNDFQKGDIAEGYSVSREKKESFPLTVTSAQKNPTAFYLCASSISVVTSANIQYFGAGTRLSVL.

This clonotype was found many times. The CDR3 coding sequence is TGTGCCAGCAGTGAAGCGGGACAGAAAGCTTTCTTT. This sequence encodes CASSEAGQKAFF. The chain combines TRBV6-1 with TRBJ1-1; TRBD1 matches 7 bases. This CDR3 contains 12 residues. Germline assignment: CDR1 MNHNS and CDR2 SASEGT. Unmatched junction bases numbered 1, after V lost 0 bases and J lost 9 bases.

Ten or more counts support this clonotype. The chain uses TRBV10-3 and TRBJ2-3; D call uncertain. Germline CDR1 reads ENHRY; CDR2 reads SYGVKD. V was shortened by 0 bases and J by 0 bases, with 13 bases between the two germline ends. This CDR3 has 17 amino acids. The DNA for the CDR3 is TGTGCCATCAGTGAGTCTTTCCAAACCCCTAGCACAGATACGCAGTATTTT. Encoded protein: CAISESFQTPSTDTQYF.

In its sample, this clonotype was seen many times. V is TRBV7-2 and J is TRBJ2-1, with 9 bases matching TRBD2. V trimming: 5 bases; J trimming: 2 bases; junction bases outside the gene matches: 7. The CDR3 runs to 16 residues. Germline V gene data show CDR1 as SGHTA and CDR2 as FQGNSA. CDR3 nucleotides: TGTGCCAGCAGCCCAAAGAGCGGGGGGCCCTACAATGAGCAGTTCTTC. Amino acids: CASSPKSGGPYNEQFF.

This clonotype was recorded many times. The chain uses TRBV6-1 and TRBJ1-2, with D possibly matching TRBD1 (6 bases). CDR1 MNHNS and CDR2 SASEGT come from the germline V gene. This CDR3 comprises 13 residues. V was shortened by 1 base and J by 4 bases, with 7 bases between the two germline ends. CDR3 sequence: CASSEDRVYGYTF. DNA of the CDR3: TGTGCCAGCAGTGAAGACAGGGTCTATGGCTACACCTTC.

The chain is built from TRBV3-1 and TRBJ1-5; maybe TRBD1 (6 bases). The V end lost 4 bases, the J end lost 7 bases, and 14 bases lay between the germline ends. The CDR3 loop spans 14 amino acids. Germline V gene data show CDR1 as LGHDT and CDR2 as YNNKEL (reference sequence). The DNA of the CDR3 is TGTGCCAGCAGCCCTTACGGGGGCGAGCAGCCCCAGCATTTT. Translated, it gives CASSPYGGEQPQHF.

The table lists this clonotype with many counts. This chain joins TRBV12-3 or TRBV12-4 and TRBJ2-7; D possibly matches TRBD1 or TRBD2 (6 bases each). Trimming removed 8 bases from V and 0 bases from J, with 17 bases in between. The CDR3 length is 15 residues. The CDR3 region is CASSRGAGFSYEQYF. CDR3 nucleotide sequence: TGTGCCAGCTCGAGGGGGGCAGGGTTCTCCTACGAGCAGTACTTC.

This clonotype was counted at least ten times. The V gene is TRBV7-2, the J gene TRBJ2-2; 13 bases are a match to TRBD2. CDR3 length: 15 residues. Germline values: CDR1 SGHTA, CDR2 FQGNSA. The trim removed 4 bases at V and 6 bases at J, leaving 2 bases unmatched. CDR3 amino acids: CASSSLAGGPGELFF. DNA of the CDR3: TGTGCCAGCAGCTCACTAGCGGGAGGGCCCGGGGAGCTGTTTTTT.

Worth noting for this clonotype: This may stem from a read error, because a much larger clone lies one nucleotide away. The rearrangement uses TRBV7-2 and TRBJ2-3, with 9 nucleotides matching TRBD2. The CDR3 has 14 amino acids. Germline loops: CDR1 SGHTA, CDR2 FQGNSA. CDR3: CASSYGVAGDTQCF. In nucleotides, the CDR3 is TGTGCCAGCAGTTATGGAGTAGCGGGAGATACGCAGTGTTTT.